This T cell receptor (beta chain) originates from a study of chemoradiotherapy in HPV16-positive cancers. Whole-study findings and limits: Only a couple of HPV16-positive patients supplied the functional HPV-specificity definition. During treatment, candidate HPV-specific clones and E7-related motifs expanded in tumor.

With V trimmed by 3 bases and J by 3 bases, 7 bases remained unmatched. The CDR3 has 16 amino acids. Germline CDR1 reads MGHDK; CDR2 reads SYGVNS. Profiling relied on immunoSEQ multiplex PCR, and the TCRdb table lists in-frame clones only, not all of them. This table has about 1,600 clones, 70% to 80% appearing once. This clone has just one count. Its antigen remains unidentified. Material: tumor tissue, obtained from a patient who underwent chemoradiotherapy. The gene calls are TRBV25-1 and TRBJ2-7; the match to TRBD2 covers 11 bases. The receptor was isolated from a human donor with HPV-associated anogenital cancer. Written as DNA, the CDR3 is TGTGCCAGCAGTGAGTCCGGGACTAGCGGAATCTACGAGCAGTACGTC. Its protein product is CASSESGTSGIYEQYV.